This T cell receptor (beta chain) was retrieved from a study of OX40 agonist ivuxolimab in advanced cancers. Across the whole study: Eligibility admitted prior anti-PD-1, anti-PD-L1 or anti-CTLA-4 therapy; around 42% had some.

Germline trimming cut 7 bases from V and 10 bases from J; bases unmatched to any gene: 13. From germline, CDR1 is SQVTM and CDR2 ANQGSEA. This CDR3 has 13 amino acids. At baseline, cycle 4 day 1, and cycle 7 day 1, blood was sampled. Method: immunoSEQ multiplex PCR; TCRdb's copy keeps in-frame clones and lacks some. The sample lists 34,000 or so clones, about four fifths occurring once. Note on this clone: No antigen is known for it.

Study-level results: By week 6 at 0.1 to 3.0 mg/kg, blood CD4+ and CD8+ T cells had expanded clonally. Antigen specificity of clonally expanded peripheral T cells was not established.

This rearrangement joins TRBV29-1 to TRBJ1-1; 9 bases are a match to TRBD1. The receptor comes from an adult with an advanced solid tumor such as melanoma, head and neck, liver or kidney cancer. The material sequenced was CD4+ or CD8+ T cells sorted from blood, taken in a trial of the OX40 agonist ivuxolimab. The CDR3 DNA reads TGCAGCGCGCAGATACAGGGGGCAATTGGAGCTTTCTTT. Its protein is CSAQIQGAIGAFF.